This section outlines one T cell receptor (beta chain) sequence together with its context. This sample was included in a study of blood T cell repertoires in COVID-19. This CDR3 has 17 residues. The junction had 9 bases not matched to a gene; V was cut back by 4 bases and J by 1 base. CDR1 MRHNA and CDR2 SNTAGT come from the germline V gene. The data were produced by immunoSEQ multiplex PCR, yet TCRdb's version contains in-frame clones alone and is incomplete. The table records over 150,000 clones, about 90% of them present only once. The chain employs TRBV6-4 and TRBJ2-7; 11 nucleotides match TRBD2. This TCR came from a man in his 70s with active or convalescent COVID-19. The sample comprised peripheral blood. The CDR3 is CASSVTSGSETSYEQYF. The CDR3 DNA reads TGTGCCAGCAGTGTTACTAGCGGGAGTGAAACTTCCTACGAGCAGTACTTC.